This T cell receptor (beta chain) originates from a study of blood T cells in healthy people across ages. The CDR3 spans 13 residues. The germline CDR1 and CDR2 sequences are SEHNR and FQNEAQ (reference sequence). Trimming took off 5 bases at V and 5 bases at J, with 13 bases between the two ends. The second PCR ran roughly 6 to 11 cycles with a sample-barcoded 5' primer and J-beta primers. TCRdb processed the 5' RACE reads anew with MiXCR; each CDR3 protein has one entry. The sample has roughly 410,000 distinct CDR3 sequences; approximately 47% are singletons. The chain couples TRBV7-9 to TRBJ2-7; D is unclear. Material for sequencing was blood. The TCR comes from a man between 60 and 70 years old in good health. The CDR3 DNA reads as TGTGCCAGCAGCAGAGACGGTTTCAACGAGCAGTACTTC. Its protein product is CASSRDGFNEQYF.